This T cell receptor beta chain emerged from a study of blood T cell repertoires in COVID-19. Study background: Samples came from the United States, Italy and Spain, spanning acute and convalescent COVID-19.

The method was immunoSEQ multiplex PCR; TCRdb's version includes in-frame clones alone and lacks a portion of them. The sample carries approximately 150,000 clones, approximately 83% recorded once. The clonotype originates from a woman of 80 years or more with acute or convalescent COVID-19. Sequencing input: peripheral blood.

The CDR3 nucleotides are TGTGCCAGCAGCTCCAGACAGGTTGGAAACACCATATATTTT. Translation: CASSSRQVGNTIYF. V and J are TRBV5-6 and TRBJ1-3, with D possibly being TRBD1 (6 bases). The CDR3 sequence is 14 residues long. Trimming shortened V by 3 bases and J by 3 bases, and 10 bases separated the two germline ends. Germline CDR1 reads SGHDT; CDR2 reads YYEEEE.